This T cell receptor beta chain was sequenced during a study of cytomegalovirus exposure and HLA in healthy donors. Use of 60 Vbeta and 13 Jbeta primers characterized the PCR. TCRdb's copy holds only in-frame clones and misses some; the assay was immunoSEQ multiplex PCR. The table records 100,000 to 150,000 clones, about 81% of them present only once. Each donor's status was that of a healthy bone marrow donor. The study's findings and limits: Upon later analysis, TCR association rates were observed to vary by HLA locus, being highest for DRB1 and lowest for HLA-C. By a later analysis, the bulk of CMV-associated TCR beta chains appeared HLA-restricted.

Concerning this clone itself: Its antigen is not identified.

The sequencing sample was made of PBMCs. This TCR derives from a middle-aged woman in good health and CMV-seropositive.

The CDR3 sequence: CASSLRDYFNEQFF. The CDR3 DNA reads as TGTGCCAGCAGCCTCCGGGACTACTTTAATGAGCAGTTCTTC. The chain joins TRBV9 to TRBJ2-1; TRBD2 matches 7 bases. The CDR3 is 14 residues long. Losses at the gene ends were 4 bases for V and 7 bases for J; bases not matched to a gene: 8. Germline CDR1 SGDLS, CDR2 YYNGEE.